Below, 13 T cell receptor beta chains from the same sample are listed, as sequenced in a study of metastatic and nonmetastatic thyroid tumors. TCRdb recomputed clones from the PCR reads via MiXCR. The sample consists of approximately 16,000 clones, approximately 19% of them appearing once. None of the patients had undergone any treatment ahead of thyroid surgery. Material for sequencing was blood. These receptors were obtained from a female donor with papillary thyroid cancer or a benign thyroid nodule (not recorded which). Some clones in this sample may be carry-over from other donors' samples.

The gene calls are TRBV5-1 and TRBJ1-1, with unresolved D. The length of the CDR3 is 13 residues. Germline lookup yields CDR1 SGHRS and CDR2 YFSETQ. V was pared by 2 bases and J by 1 base, with 6 bases between. Written as DNA, the CDR3 is TGCGCCAGCAGCTTTCGGGGGAACACTGAAGCTTTCTTT. It encodes CASSFRGNTEAFF.

This clone ranks as medium-sized. The rearrangement uses TRBV20-1 and TRBJ2-3, with TRBD1 as a possible D gene (5 bases). The CDR3 runs 12 residues. CDR1 DFQATT and CDR2 SNEGSKA come from the germline V gene (reference sequence). Trimming removed 3 bases from V and 3 bases from J, with 7 bases in between. The CDR3 nucleotides read TGCAGTGCTAGCCAGGGAACAGATACGCAGTATTTT. It codes for CSASQGTDTQYF.

This clone was found a few times. The J gene is TRBJ1-2, the V gene TRBV6-4; 10 bases are shared with TRBD1. Trimming removed 3 bases from V and 2 bases from J; junction bases left unmatched: 6. The CDR3 has 16 amino acids. CDR1 and CDR2 from the germline V gene are MRHNA and SNTAGT. CDR3 in amino acids: CASSEARQGANYGYTF. The CDR3 DNA reads as TGTGCCAGCAGTGAGGCGCGACAGGGGGCCAACTATGGCTACACCTTC.

The chain uses TRBV15 and TRBJ1-5, with unresolved D. Looked up from germline, CDR1 is LNHNV and CDR2 is YYDKDF (reference sequence). Trimming pared 0 bases from V and 0 bases from J, leaving 6 bases between. This CDR3 is 15 amino acids long. CDR3 loop: CATSREKYSNQPQHF. The CDR3 nucleotides are TGTGCCACCAGCAGAGAAAAGTATAGCAATCAGCCCCAGCATTTT.

This clone was detected many times. This rearrangement joins TRBV7-2 to TRBJ1-6; no reliable D call. This CDR3 spans 15 amino acids. The germline gives CDR1 SGHTA, CDR2 FQGNSA. V gave up 2 bases and J gave up 5 bases, with 10 bases separating them. CDR3 residues: CASSLLGGDNSPLHF. In DNA, the CDR3 is TGTGCCAGCAGCTTATTGGGCGGAGATAATTCACCCCTCCACTTT.

This clone rates as medium-sized. This chain connects TRBV11-2 to TRBJ2-1; no definite D call. The V end was cut by 2 bases, the J end by 9 bases, with 14 bases between. Germline V lookup: CDR1 SGHAT, CDR2 FQNNGV. This CDR3 has 14 residues. CDR3 sequence (DNA): TGTGCCAGCAGCTTAAATACTGGGTGGGGTGAGCAGTTCTTC. Protein sequence: CASSLNTGWGEQFF.

This clone appeared many times. The sample contains more than one DNA sequence encoding this CDR3. This sequence joins TRBV19 and TRBJ1-5; 7 bases fit TRBD1. Looked up from germline, CDR1 is LNHDA and CDR2 is SQIVND (reference sequence). The CDR3 totals 15 residues. With 5 bases clipped from V and 0 bases from J, the junction kept 4 bases outside the gene matches. The CDR3 DNA is TGTGCCAGTAGTGGCCAGGGGGATAGCAATCAGCCCCAGCATTTT. Amino acid sequence: CASSGQGDSNQPQHF.

This clone qualifies as medium-sized. The rearrangement links TRBV5-1 to TRBJ2-1; 9 bases are a match to TRBD1. V gave up 0 bases and J gave up 9 bases; unmatched junction bases: 10. This CDR3 is built from 16 residues. Germline V lookup: CDR1 SGHRS, CDR2 YFSETQ. CDR3 amino acids: CASSLVPGQGSSEQFF. As DNA, the CDR3 is TGCGCCAGCAGCTTGGTGCCGGGACAGGGAAGTAGTGAGCAGTTCTTC.

The chain employs TRBV28 and TRBJ1-2, with TRBD1 as a possible D gene (6 bases). The germline gives CDR1 MDHEN, CDR2 SYDVKM. With 3 bases removed from V and 7 bases from J, the gap between germline ends came to 15 bases. CDR3 length: 14 residues. The CDR3, as DNA: TGTGCCAGCAGTTTGGGCAGGGGAGGAGGTGGCTACACCTTC. This sequence encodes CASSLGRGGGGYTF.

Relative to its sample, this clone is medium-sized. The chain has TRBV24-1 and TRBJ2-7; TRBD1 or TRBD2 may be the D gene (5 bases each). CDR1 KGHDR and CDR2 SFDVKD come from the germline V gene. The CDR3 sequence is 14 residues long. V was clipped by 4 bases and J by 7 bases, with 16 bases between them. The CDR3 nucleotides are TGTGCCACCAGTGACCCCGAGGGGCTACTTGAGCAGTACTTC. Translation gives CATSDPEGLLEQYF.

This clone has at least ten counts. Possible read error: a much larger clone is one base away. The chain joins TRBV19 to TRBJ2-3, with D possibly matching TRBD1 (5 bases). The CDR3 loop spans 13 amino acids. Germline-derived CDR1 and CDR2 are LNHDA and SQIVND (reference sequence). CDR3 region: CASSLSDTGTQYF. CDR3 nucleotide sequence: TGTGCCAGTTCGCTAAGTGACACAGGTACGCAGTATTTT.

This clone was found a few times. The V and J genes are TRBV10-3 and TRBJ1-2; TRBD1 matches 7 bases. Trimming cost V 7 bases and J 7 bases; bases outside gene matches: 12. Germline-derived CDR1 and CDR2 are ENHRY and SYGVKD. The CDR3 sequence is 14 residues long. CDR3 DNA sequence: TGTGCCATCATCCTCGTTAGACAGGGCTTTGGCTACACCTTC. Translated, it gives CAIILVRQGFGYTF.

By sample fraction, this clone is medium-sized. The rearrangement joins TRBV10-3 to TRBJ2-7, with 11 bases that match TRBD1. The CDR3 totals 15 residues. With 6 bases clipped from V and 7 bases from J, the junction kept 11 bases outside the gene matches. Germline lookup yields CDR1 ENHRY and CDR2 SYGVKD. The CDR3 DNA is TGTGCCATCAGGGCCCAGGACAGGGGGCTCGGGGAGCAGTACTTC. Its translation is CAIRAQDRGLGEQYF.